Each of the 11 T cell receptor beta chains below was sequenced from the same sample in a study of T cell clonality in common variable immunodeficiency. Only in-frame clones appear in the TCRdb table, and some are missing; sequencing was by immunoSEQ multiplex PCR. The sample shows about 39,000 clones, none of them appearing just once. Material: peripheral blood mononuclear cells. The source is a person aged 18 to 75 in good health.

There are many counts of this clone. The read ends 3 residues early relative to the CDR3; the germline J gene fills the gap. This chain joins TRBV20-1 and TRBJ2-2; possibly TRBD1 for D (6 bases). CDR1 is DFQATT and CDR2 is SNEGSKA in the germline V gene (reference sequence). The CDR3 contains 14 residues. The DNA read from the CDR3 is TGCAGTGCCCTTCCAGGGGCAGGCAATTCACCG. This gives the protein CSALPGAGNSP. The complete CDR3 reads CSALPGAGNSPLFF.

This clone came up a few times. The read gets to within 3 residues of the CDR3 end, and the germline J gene fills in the rest. The genes are TRBV20-1 and TRBJ2-7; TRBD2 matches at 8 bases. This CDR3 contains 12 residues. The V segment lost 3 bases and the J segment 4 bases; nucleotides outside the gene matches: 2. The germline CDR1 and CDR2 sequences are DFQATT and SNEGSKA (reference sequence). CDR3 loop: CSASGRGYEQYF. The DNA read from the CDR3 is TGCAGTGCTAGCGGGAGGGGTTACGAG.

This clone was seen ten or more times. The read halts 3 residues ahead of the CDR3 end, with the missing end drawn from the germline J gene. J is TRBJ2-5 and V is TRBV5-1; the match to TRBD2 covers 11 bases. The J segment lost 5 bases and the V segment lost 7 bases, leaving 13 bases of the junction unmatched. This CDR3 is 16 amino acids long. Germline-derived CDR1 and CDR2 are SGHRS and YFSETQ. CDR3 DNA, as far as it was read: TGCGCCAGCTGGGGGGGGACTAGCGGCCCTCGGGAGACC. Translated, it gives CASWGGTSGPRET. The CDR3 as a whole reads CASWGGTSGPRETQYF.

At least ten counts were recorded for this clone. The DNA ends 3 residues before the CDR3 does, and the rest of the CDR3 is filled in from the germline J gene. This chain joins TRBV19 and TRBJ2-3; D call uncertain. Per germline, CDR1 LNHDA and CDR2 SQIVND (reference sequence). The CDR3 extends over 15 amino acids. Trimming removed 0 bases at V and 0 bases at J, with 7 bases between. CDR3 region: CASSIDHPSTDTQYF. CDR3 DNA, as far as it was read: TGTGCCAGTAGTATAGATCATCCCAGCACAGATACG.

Comment on this clone: The read ends 3 residues shy of where the CDR3 ends; the end is completed using the germline J gene. The rearrangement joins TRBV14 to TRBJ2-5, with 10 bases identical to TRBD2. The ends lost 5 bases at V and 5 bases at J; junction bases unmatched: 8. Germline assignment: CDR1 SGHDN and CDR2 FVKESK. This CDR3 contains 15 residues. The CDR3 reads CASSALAGEVETQYF. The covered CDR3 bases are TGTGCCAGCAGCGCTCTAGCGGGGGAGGTGGAGACC.

The table lists this clone with many counts. The CDR3 is cut off 3 residues early in the read; its end comes from the germline J gene. This chain uses TRBV24-1 with TRBJ2-2; 7 positions match TRBD1. The V gene's germline CDR1 is KGHDR and CDR2 SFDVKD. J was trimmed by 3 bases and V by 0 bases; bases with no gene match: 0. This CDR3 region has 15 residues. The CDR3 loop reads CATSDLDRDTGELFF. Partial CDR3 DNA: TGTGCCACCAGTGATTTGGACAGGGACACCGGGGAG.

Many counts were recorded for this clone. The sequenced fragment ends 3 residues before the CDR3 boundary, so the rest is inferred from the germline J gene. The chain combines TRBV13 with TRBJ2-5, with D perhaps TRBD2 (6 bases). V dropped 2 bases and J dropped 3 bases, with 16 bases sitting between them. The germline gives CDR1 PRHDT, CDR2 FYEKMQ (reference sequence). There are 16 residues in the CDR3. CDR3 amino acids: CASSLSGLARKETQYF. Partial CDR3 DNA: TGTGCCAGCAGCTTATCGGGCCTAGCGCGAAAAGAGACC.

Turning to this clone: With the read ending 3 residues before the CDR3 end, the germline J gene is used to fill in that end. This rearrangement joins TRBV7-2 to TRBJ1-1; D might be TRBD1 (6 bases). The CDR3 totals 14 residues. Germline values: CDR1 SGHTA, CDR2 FQGNSA. Partial CDR3 DNA: TGTGCCAGCAGCCCTACCGCGGGAGGGGGGGAG. This sequence encodes CASSPTAGGGE. The whole CDR3 sequence is CASSPTAGGGEAFF. The full variable domain, its missing parts supplied by reference TRBV7-2 and TRBJ1-1, is GAGVSQSPSNKVTEKGKDVELRCDPISGHTALYWYRQSLGQGLEFLIYFQGNSAPDKSGLPSDRFSAERTGGSVSTLTIQRTQQEDSAVYLCASSPTAGGGEAFFGQGTRLTVV.

There are many counts of this clone. The read gets to within 3 residues of the CDR3 end, and the germline J gene fills in the rest. The rearrangement links TRBV5-1 to TRBJ1-4; no clear D gene. The CDR3 has 11 amino acids. The V gene's germline CDR1 is SGHRS and CDR2 YFSETQ. CDR3 residues: CASKADSQLFF. Incomplete CDR3 DNA: TGCGCCAGCAAGGCGGACTCTCAA.

This clone was seen repeatedly, ten times or more. With the read ending 3 residues before the CDR3 end, the germline J gene is used to fill in that end. The genes are TRBV7-7 and TRBJ2-1, with 16 bases identical to TRBD2. CDR3 length: 17 residues. CDR1 and CDR2 (germline): SSHAT, FNYEAQ (reference sequence). The ends lost 5 bases at V and 2 bases at J; junction bases unmatched: 3. CDR3 protein: CASSMGLAGGPYNEQFF. Partial CDR3 DNA: TGTGCCAGCAGCATGGGACTAGCGGGAGGGCCCTACAATGAG.

This clone was seen ten or more times. The DNA ends 3 residues before the CDR3 does, and the rest of the CDR3 is filled in from the germline J gene. The rearrangement joins TRBV6-4 to TRBJ2-3; TRBD2 aligns across 12 bases. The length of the CDR3 is 15 residues. Trimming at V came to 4 bases and at J to 4 bases, leaving 3 bases not matched to a gene. Germline V CDR1 and CDR2: MRHNA, SNTAGT. CDR3: CASSATSGSPDTQYF. CDR3 DNA (partial): TGTGCCAGCAGTGCGACTAGCGGGAGCCCAGATACG.